This T cell receptor beta chain was identified during a study of Graves' ophthalmopathy and Graves' hyperthyroidism. General study results and limits: As the model predicted ophthalmopathy progression, it achieved a sensitivity of approximately 65% and a specificity of about 78%.

Amplification of TCR beta CDR3 regions used RNA transcripts. The first-round RT-PCR employed HTBI primers together with the Qiagen OneStep RT-PCR kit. A multiplex PCR was then performed as the second round. TCRdb called the multiplex PCR reads again in MiXCR, with one record for every CDR3 protein. The repertoire has 450,000 or so distinct CDR3 sequences, roughly 14% of them found once; the top ten carry over 8%. This clonotype was recorded at least ten times. The antigen remains unidentified. The CDR3 totals 15 residues. J lost 9 bases, V lost 5 bases, and 8 bases had no gene match. CDR1 MNHEY and CDR2 SVGEGT come from the germline V gene.

This clonotype was sampled from a woman aged 25 to 39 with Graves' ophthalmopathy. The chain joins TRBV6-2 or TRBV6-3 to TRBJ1-6, with 9 bases identical to TRBD1. The sequenced sample was blood. The CDR3 is CASSVPGTGISPLHF. The DNA for the CDR3 is TGTGCCAGCAGTGTACCGGGGACAGGGATTTCACCCCTCCACTTT.